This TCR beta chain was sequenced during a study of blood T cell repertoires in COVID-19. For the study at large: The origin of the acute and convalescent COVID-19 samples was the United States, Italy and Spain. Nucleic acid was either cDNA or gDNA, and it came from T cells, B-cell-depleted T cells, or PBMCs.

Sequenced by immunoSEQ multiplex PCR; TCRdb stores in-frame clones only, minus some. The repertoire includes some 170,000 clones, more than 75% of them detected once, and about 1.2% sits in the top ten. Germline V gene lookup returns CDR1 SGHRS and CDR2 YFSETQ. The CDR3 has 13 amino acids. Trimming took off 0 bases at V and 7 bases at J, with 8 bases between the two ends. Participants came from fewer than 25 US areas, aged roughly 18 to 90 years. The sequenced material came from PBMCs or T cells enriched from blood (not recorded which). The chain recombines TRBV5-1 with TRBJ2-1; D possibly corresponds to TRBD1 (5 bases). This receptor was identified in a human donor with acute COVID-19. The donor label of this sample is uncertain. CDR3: CASSLVRGNEQFF. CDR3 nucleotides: TGCGCCAGCAGCTTGGTAAGGGGAAATGAGCAGTTCTTC.